This record looks at one T cell receptor beta chain sequence and its context. Trimming pared 3 bases from V and 5 bases from J, leaving 10 bases between. CDR3 length equals 13 residues. Germline values: CDR1 MDHEN, CDR2 SYDVKM. This sample was included in a study of blood T cell repertoires in COVID-19. Overall study: The origin of the acute and convalescent COVID-19 samples was the United States, Italy and Spain.

The authors' processing: Amplification of reference gene primers provided the estimated nucleated cell counts. Produced via immunoSEQ multiplex PCR; TCRdb's table is partial and in-frame only. That table gives V, J and clone size, and the DNA gave D and trimming. The sample consists of 40,000 to 50,000 clones, roughly 91% of them appearing once. The clonotype originates from a human donor in a cohort sampled during active COVID-19. The sequenced sample was peripheral blood. V gene TRBV28 combines with J gene TRBJ1-2, with D tentatively TRBD1 (6 bases). The CDR3 DNA is TGTGCCAGCAGTTTGGGGGCTTGGTATGGCTACACCTTC. Translating gives CASSLGAWYGYTF.